The 25 T cell receptor beta chains listed next were all sequenced from one sample in a study of T-cell memory formation after mild COVID-19 (dated by TCRdb to about 2021). The library relied on 5' RACE. TCRdb shows the sequencer as Illumina NovaSeq 6000. TCRdb took the public reads, trimmed them with fastp at Q25, ran MiXCR for clone calling and kept in-frame beta chains. Records with the same CDR3 protein are collapsed into one entry carrying the most frequent genes and DNA. This sample is represented by about 470,000 distinct CDR3 sequences; 15% to 20% of them were singletons. 10% to 15% of the sample is in the top ten clones. The sample was PBMCs or a T cell subset sorted from them (not recorded which). Receptor source: an adult woman who had mild COVID-19 (a few samples of this study predate the infection). The sample titles of this study are shuffled in the database, so cell type and time point are left out; the donor was told from shared clones.

The chain has TRBV7-2 and TRBJ2-4; no definite D call. The CDR3 totals 15 residues. Trimming pared 1 base from V and 2 bases from J, leaving 9 bases between. The V gene's germline CDR1 is SGHTA and CDR2 FQGNSA. The CDR3 DNA reads TGTGCCAGCAGCTTAGGCAGCCAGACCAAAAACATTCAGTACTTC. Translation: CASSLGSQTKNIQYF.

V gene TRBV6-4 combines with J gene TRBJ2-5, with a weak D call TRBD1 (6 bases). Germline V gene lookup returns CDR1 MRHNA and CDR2 SNTAGT. With 5 bases removed from V and 3 bases from J, the gap between germline ends came to 10 bases. This CDR3 spans 13 amino acids. The DNA of the CDR3 is TGTGCCAGCAGTCCTAACAGGGAAGAGACCCAGTACTTC. Translating gives CASSPNREETQYF.

In its sample, this clonotype was seen a few times. The chain recombines TRBV27 with TRBJ2-7; the D is unclear. The CDR3 loop spans 14 amino acids. V lost 0 bases and J 3 bases, leaving 9 bases between the germline ends. The V gene's germline CDR1 is MNHEY and CDR2 SMNVEV (reference sequence). For the CDR3, the DNA is TGTGCCAGCAGTTTATCGGTCACAAGCTACGAGCAGTACTTC. It is translated as CASSLSVTSYEQYF.

This clonotype has a handful of counts. The chain employs TRBV18 and TRBJ2-7; D perhaps matches TRBD2 (5 bases). This CDR3 has 14 amino acids. Germline CDR1 is KGHSH and CDR2 is LQKENI. The V and J ends lost 3 bases and 2 bases respectively, with 11 bases between them. In nucleotides, the CDR3 is TGTGCCAGCTCACCCTCACTAGATACCTACGAGCAGTACTTC. Translation gives CASSPSLDTYEQYF. Drawing the rest from reference TRBV18 and TRBJ2-7, the complete variable domain is NAGVMQNPRHLVRRRGQEARLRCSPMKGHSHVYWYRQLPEEGLKFMVYLQKENIIDESGMPKERFSAEFPKEGPSILRIQQVVRGDSAAYFCASSPSLDTYEQYFGPGTRLTVT.

The chain combines TRBV5-1 with TRBJ2-2; no firm D call. V lost 0 bases to trimming and J lost 5 bases, with 8 bases between them. The CDR3 has 14 amino acids. The germline V gene encodes CDR1 SGHRS and CDR2 YFSETQ. The CDR3 protein is CASSLESVTGELFF. CDR3 nucleotides: TGCGCCAGCAGCTTGGAGTCGGTGACCGGGGAGCTGTTTTTT.

This clonotype was counted many times. CDR3 in amino acids: CASSWAAGGQPQHF. The CDR3 coding sequence is TGTGCCAGCAGTTGGGCGGCCGGGGGTCAGCCCCAGCATTTT. The chain employs TRBV6-2 or TRBV6-3 and TRBJ1-5; D is possibly TRBD1 (5 bases). Germline CDR1 and CDR2: MNHEY and SVGEGT. CDR3 length: 14 residues. The V end was cut by 4 bases, the J end by 6 bases, with 13 bases between.

This chain uses TRBV11-2 with TRBJ1-1, with D possibly matching TRBD1 (5 bases). Germline V lookup: CDR1 SGHAT, CDR2 FQNNGV. The CDR3 length is 17 residues. The germline V and J ends were trimmed by 3 bases and 5 bases, with 22 bases remaining between them. The CDR3 is CASSLQHRGRVGTEAFF. DNA for the CDR3: TGTGCCAGCAGCTTGCAACATAGGGGCCGGGTTGGGACTGAAGCTTTCTTT.

In this sample, this clonotype turned up many times. The chain has TRBV4-2 and TRBJ1-2, with D hard to call. V was trimmed by 1 base and J by 3 bases, leaving 12 bases between them. Germline V CDR1 and CDR2: LGHNA, YNFKEQ. The CDR3 runs 15 residues. The CDR3 region has the DNA TGTGCCAGCAGCCAAGGAGCCGGGGTGGACTATGGCTACACCTTC. This sequence encodes CASSQGAGVDYGYTF.

CDR3 amino acids: CSAEDRGTTEAFF. CDR3 in DNA: TGCAGTGCTGAGGACAGGGGGACCACTGAAGCTTTCTTT. V gene TRBV20-1 combines with J gene TRBJ1-1; 10 bases match TRBD1. CDR1 is DFQATT and CDR2 is SNEGSKA in the germline V gene (reference sequence). J was trimmed by 4 bases and V by 5 bases; bases with no gene match: 4. This CDR3 has 13 residues.

The V call is TRBV18, the J call TRBJ2-7; D is undetermined. V lost 0 bases and J 3 bases, leaving 6 bases between the germline ends. Germline CDR1 and CDR2: KGHSH and LQKENI. This CDR3 spans 13 amino acids. The CDR3 is CASSPPAVYEQYF. For the CDR3, the DNA is TGTGCCAGCTCACCACCGGCGGTCTACGAGCAGTACTTC. Full variable domain (remainder filled in from reference TRBV18 and TRBJ2-7): NAGVMQNPRHLVRRRGQEARLRCSPMKGHSHVYWYRQLPEEGLKFMVYLQKENIIDESGMPKERFSAEFPKEGPSILRIQQVVRGDSAAYFCASSPPAVYEQYFGPGTRLTVT.

V and J are TRBV29-1 and TRBJ1-1; TRBD1 agrees at 7 bases. Germline-derived CDR1 and CDR2 are SQVTM and ANQGSEA. V lost 6 bases and J lost 1; bases outside the gene matches: 5. This CDR3 is built from 13 residues. The DNA of the CDR3 is TGCAGCGTAAACCAGGGGGGGAACACTGAAGCTTTCTTT. It encodes CSVNQGGNTEAFF.

This clonotype was recorded at least ten times. The CDR3 sequence: CASSTLGVREQFF. DNA for the CDR3: TGTGCCAGCAGTACCCTTGGGGTCAGGGAGCAGTTCTTC. The chain employs TRBV27 and TRBJ2-1, with D uncertain. V was trimmed by 5 bases and J by 10 bases, leaving 15 bases between them. From germline, CDR1 is MNHEY and CDR2 SMNVEV (reference sequence). The CDR3 sequence is 13 residues long.

J is TRBJ2-2 and V is TRBV3-1; D is tentatively TRBD1 or TRBD2 (6 bases each). The ends were cut back, 6 bases at V and 3 bases at J, with 14 bases in the middle. The CDR3 loop spans 15 amino acids. Germline CDR1 is LGHDT and CDR2 is YNNKEL (reference sequence). The CDR3 DNA sequence: TGTGCCAGCAGGCGGGACATTCAGTACACCGGGGAGCTGTTTTTT. It yields the protein CASRRDIQYTGELFF. Full variable domain (missing parts from reference TRBV3-1 and TRBJ2-2): DTAVSQTPKYLVTQMGNDKSIKCEQNLGHDTMYWYKQDSKKFLKIMFSYNNKELIINETVPNRFSPKSPDKAHLNLHINSLELGDSAVYFCASRRDIQYTGELFFGEGSRLTVL.

This chain links TRBV27 with TRBJ2-3; TRBD1 might be the D (7 bases). The CDR3 is made up of 14 amino acids. V lost 0 bases and J 6 bases, leaving 10 bases between the germline ends. The V gene's germline CDR1 is MNHEY and CDR2 SMNVEV (reference sequence). Here the CDR3 DNA reads TGTGCCAGCAGTTTATCGCGGGGACAGGATACGCAGTATTTT. Amino acid sequence: CASSLSRGQDTQYF.

The chain has TRBV7-3 and TRBJ1-1; D perhaps matches TRBD1 (6 bases). V was clipped by 2 bases and J by 2 bases, with 12 bases between them. CDR1 and CDR2 (germline): SGHTA, FQGTGA. The CDR3 length is 15 residues. The CDR3 protein is CASSLRSGANTEAFF. In nucleotides, the CDR3 is TGTGCCAGCAGCTTACGTTCGGGGGCTAACACTGAAGCTTTCTTT.

This clonotype was found many times. The J gene is TRBJ2-3, the V gene TRBV24-1; the D is unclear. This CDR3 comprises 11 residues. Trimming shortened V by 9 bases and J by 4 bases, and 7 bases separated the two germline ends. Germline loops: CDR1 KGHDR, CDR2 SFDVKD. CDR3 coding DNA: TGTGCCACCGCCTTTTCAGATACGCAGTATTTT. It translates to CATAFSDTQYF.

This clonotype turned up a few times. This chain links TRBV7-2 with TRBJ2-1; 8 nucleotides match TRBD2. The V segment lost 6 bases and the J segment 0 bases; nucleotides outside the gene matches: 7. Germline V CDR1 and CDR2: SGHTA, FQGNSA. This CDR3 region has 16 residues. CDR3 sequence reads: CASSFSGVSSYNEQFF. CDR3 sequence (DNA): TGTGCCAGCAGTTTTAGCGGGGTCAGCTCCTACAATGAGCAGTTCTTC. Complete variable domain (other parts from reference TRBV7-2 and TRBJ2-1): GAGVSQSPSNKVTEKGKDVELRCDPISGHTALYWYRQSLGQGLEFLIYFQGNSAPDKSGLPSDRFSAERTGGSVSTLTIQRTQQEDSAVYLCASSFSGVSSYNEQFFGPGTRLTVL.

The chain employs TRBV6-1 and TRBJ2-7; 7 bases agree with TRBD1. The CDR3 extends over 15 amino acids. The ends lost 8 bases at V and 6 bases at J; junction bases unmatched: 16. From germline, CDR1 is MNHNS and CDR2 SASEGT. Here the CDR3 reads CASGPDRPLDSEQYF. The CDR3 coding sequence is TGTGCCAGCGGACCGGACAGGCCACTTGATTCCGAGCAGTACTTC.

The table lists this clonotype with a few counts. CDR3 sequence: CASSFDRMNYGYTF. The CDR3, as DNA: TGTGCCAGCAGCTTTGACAGGATGAACTATGGCTACACCTTC. The rearrangement links TRBV7-9 to TRBJ1-2; weak D call: TRBD1 (6 bases). V was clipped by 3 bases and J by 2 bases, with 10 bases between them. This CDR3 is built from 14 residues. Germline CDR1 SEHNR, CDR2 FQNEAQ (reference sequence).

This clonotype was seen a few times. The rearrangement links TRBV5-6 to TRBJ2-1, with TRBD2 identical over 8 bases. Per the germline V gene, CDR1 is SGHDT and CDR2 is YYEEEE. The CDR3 length is 17 residues. V shed 0 bases, J shed 2 bases, and the junction held 7 bases outside the gene matches. CDR3 amino acids: CASSLASGSGAYNEQFF. The CDR3 coding sequence is TGTGCCAGCAGCTTGGCATCGGGTAGCGGGGCCTACAATGAGCAGTTCTTC.

A few counts support this clonotype. The rearrangement links TRBV20-1 to TRBJ2-7; 9 bases align to TRBD1. Per the germline V gene, CDR1 is DFQATT and CDR2 is SNEGSKA (reference sequence). The CDR3 covers 14 residues. The V and J ends lost 5 bases and 5 bases, in that order; junction bases with no gene match: 10. CDR3 sequence (DNA): TGCAGTGCTCCGGACAGGGGTTTATTCGACGAGCAGTACTTC. It encodes CSAPDRGLFDEQYF.

The chain is built from TRBV12-3 or TRBV12-4 and TRBJ1-5, with TRBD1 as a possible D gene (5 bases). The CDR3 runs to 14 residues. V lost 5 bases to trimming and J lost 10 bases, with 18 bases between them. The CDR3 loop is CASSVAGYVSPQHF. DNA for the CDR3: TGTGCCAGCAGTGTGGCAGGGTATGTATCTCCCCAGCATTTT.

This clonotype was found a few times. The rearrangement joins TRBV6-6 to TRBJ2-5; D is unclear. The ends were cut back, 0 bases at V and 6 bases at J, with 5 bases in the middle. The V gene's germline CDR1 is MNHNY and CDR2 SVGAGI (reference sequence). The CDR3 extends over 12 amino acids. The CDR3 region has the DNA TGTGCCAGCAGTTACTCGGATAAGACCCAGTACTTC. This encodes CASSYSDKTQYF.

This clonotype was seen a few times. The CDR3 nucleotides read TGTGCCAGCAGCTCAGGGACAGGGGTTTTCGCAGATACGCAGTATTTT. This codes for CASSSGTGVFADTQYF. The chain combines TRBV5-4 with TRBJ2-3; 10 bases are shared with TRBD1. Germline CDR1 and CDR2: SGHNT and YYREEE (reference sequence). Unmatched junction bases numbered 8, after V lost 3 bases and J lost 4 bases. The CDR3 loop spans 16 amino acids.

This clonotype came up a few times. V usage is TRBV12-3 or TRBV12-4 and J usage is TRBJ2-1, with TRBD2 matching 15 bases. The CDR3 covers 18 residues. Trimming took 6 bases from V and 7 from J; bases not matched to a gene: 13. CDR3 nucleotides: TGTGCCAGCAGCCTACCCTGGACTAGCGGGGGGGCCAATAATGAGCAGTTCTTC. Translating it yields CASSLPWTSGGANNEQFF.